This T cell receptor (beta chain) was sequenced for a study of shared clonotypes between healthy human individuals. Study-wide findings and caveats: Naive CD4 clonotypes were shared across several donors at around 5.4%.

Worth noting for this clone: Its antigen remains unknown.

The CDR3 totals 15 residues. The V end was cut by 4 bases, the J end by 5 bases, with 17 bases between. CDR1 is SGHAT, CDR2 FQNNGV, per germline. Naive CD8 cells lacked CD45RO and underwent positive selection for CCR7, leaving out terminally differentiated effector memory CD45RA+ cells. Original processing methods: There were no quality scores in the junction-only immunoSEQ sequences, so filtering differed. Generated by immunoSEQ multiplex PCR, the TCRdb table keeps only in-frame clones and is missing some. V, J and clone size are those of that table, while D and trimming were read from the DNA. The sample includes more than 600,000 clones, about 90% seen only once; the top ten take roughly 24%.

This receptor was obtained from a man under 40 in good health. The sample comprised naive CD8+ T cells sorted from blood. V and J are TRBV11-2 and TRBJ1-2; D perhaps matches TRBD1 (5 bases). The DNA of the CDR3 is TGTGCCAGCAGCTCCGGGACGGGACTCCTTTATGGCTACACCTTC. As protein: CASSSGTGLLYGYTF.